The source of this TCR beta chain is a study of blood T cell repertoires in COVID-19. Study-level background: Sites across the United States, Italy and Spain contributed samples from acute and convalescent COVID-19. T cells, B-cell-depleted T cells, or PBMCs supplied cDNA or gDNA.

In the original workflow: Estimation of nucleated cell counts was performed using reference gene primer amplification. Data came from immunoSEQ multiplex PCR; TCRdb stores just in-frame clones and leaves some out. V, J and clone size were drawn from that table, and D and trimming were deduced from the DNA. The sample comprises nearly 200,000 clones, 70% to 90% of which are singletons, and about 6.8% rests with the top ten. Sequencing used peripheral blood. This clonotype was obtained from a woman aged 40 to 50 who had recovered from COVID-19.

DNA for the CDR3: TGTGCCAGCAGCGTAGGTACTAGCTCTTCGGGTAATGAGCAGTTCTTC. Its protein product is CASSVGTSSSGNEQFF. The V and J genes are TRBV9 and TRBJ2-1, with D perhaps matching TRBD2 (6 bases). The CDR3 covers 16 residues. Germline CDR1 SGDLS, CDR2 YYNGEE. Between the trimmed V and J ends, which lost 0 bases and 7 bases, there was a span of 17 bases.